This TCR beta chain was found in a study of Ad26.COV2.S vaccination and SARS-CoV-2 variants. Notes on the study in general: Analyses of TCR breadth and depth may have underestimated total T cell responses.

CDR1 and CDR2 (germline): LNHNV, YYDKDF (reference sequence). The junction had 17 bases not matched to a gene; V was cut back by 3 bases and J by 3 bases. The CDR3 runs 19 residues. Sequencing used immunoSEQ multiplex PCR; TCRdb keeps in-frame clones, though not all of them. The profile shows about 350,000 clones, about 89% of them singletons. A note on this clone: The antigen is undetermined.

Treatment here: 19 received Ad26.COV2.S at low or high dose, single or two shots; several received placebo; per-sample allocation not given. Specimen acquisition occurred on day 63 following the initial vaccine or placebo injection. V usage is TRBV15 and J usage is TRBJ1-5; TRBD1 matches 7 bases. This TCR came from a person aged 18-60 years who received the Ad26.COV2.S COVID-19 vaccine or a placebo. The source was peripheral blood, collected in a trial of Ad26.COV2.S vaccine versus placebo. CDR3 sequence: CATSRDHPRQGQINQPQHF. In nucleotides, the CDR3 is TGTGCCACCAGCAGGGACCACCCCCGACAGGGCCAAATCAATCAGCCCCAGCATTTT.